These 10 T cell receptor beta chains came from one sample sequenced in a study of blood T cell repertoires in COVID-19. Generated by immunoSEQ multiplex PCR, the TCRdb table keeps only in-frame clones and is missing some. The sample holds 400,000 or so clones, roughly 86% seen once. The sequenced material came from PBMCs or T cells enriched from blood (not recorded which). The receptors originated from a man aged 40-49 years in a cohort exposed to, infected with or recovered from COVID-19 (not recorded which).

This chain links TRBV7-9 with TRBJ2-7; a weak D match, TRBD2 (6 bases). V lost 6 bases and J 2 bases, leaving 17 bases between the germline ends. This CDR3 region has 15 residues. CDR1 and CDR2 (germline): SEHNR, FQNEAQ (reference sequence). DNA of the CDR3: TGTGCCAGCAGTCTATTTGGGACTGTCACCTACGAGCAGTACTTC. This gives the protein CASSLFGTVTYEQYF.

This rearrangement joins TRBV28 to TRBJ2-7, with TRBD1 matching 10 bases. The CDR3 contains 14 residues. Germline V gives CDR1 MDHEN, CDR2 SYDVKM. Unmatched junction bases numbered 9, after V lost 7 bases and J lost 6 bases. The CDR3 coding sequence is TGTGCCAGCAACGTGGACAGGGGGGCGGGCGAGCAGTACTTC. Protein product: CASNVDRGAGEQYF.

This clone occurred once. This chain connects TRBV7-8 to TRBJ2-3; TRBD2 matches 13 bases. The CDR3 is 15 amino acids. After removal of 5 bases from V and 4 bases from J, the junction contained 3 bases not matched to a gene. Per the germline V gene, CDR1 is SGHVS and CDR2 is FQNEAQ. As DNA, the CDR3 is TGTGCCAGCAGCCTGGGACTAGCGGGGCCAGATACGCAGTATTTT. Protein product: CASSLGLAGPDTQYF.

The chain couples TRBV6-5 to TRBJ1-4, with D possibly being TRBD1 (5 bases). This CDR3 spans 15 amino acids. In germline, CDR1 is MNHEY, CDR2 SVGAGI. V lost 0 bases to trimming and J lost 6 bases, with 11 bases between them. CDR3 sequence reads: CASSYSMGGYEKLFF. CDR3 DNA sequence: TGTGCCAGCAGTTACTCGATGGGGGGTTATGAAAAACTGTTTTTT.

The gene calls are TRBV18 and TRBJ2-7; the match to TRBD2 covers 14 bases. The CDR3 covers 14 residues. J gave up 6 bases and V 3 bases, and 1 base lay outside the gene matches. In germline, CDR1 is KGHSH, CDR2 LQKENI. Here the CDR3 reads CASSPGTSGSEQYF. DNA for the CDR3: TGTGCCAGCTCACCCGGGACTAGCGGGAGCGAGCAGTACTTC.

The chain combines TRBV2 with TRBJ2-5, with 8 positions matching TRBD2. The germline V gene encodes CDR1 SNHLY and CDR2 FYNNEI. Trimming at V came to 6 bases and at J to 5 bases, leaving 8 bases not matched to a gene. This CDR3 has 14 amino acids. The CDR3 DNA reads TGTGCCAGCAGACTAGCGGAGGTGGGGGAGACCCAGTACTTC. This codes for CASRLAEVGETQYF.

V is TRBV3-1 (or the pseudogene TRBV3-2) and J is TRBJ1-3; the D gene is possibly TRBD1 (6 bases). The CDR3 consists of 15 residues. The ends were cut back, 4 bases at V and 0 bases at J, with 10 bases in the middle. The germline V gene encodes CDR1 LGHDT and CDR2 YNNKEL (reference sequence). The CDR3 loop is CASSRQAVSGNTIYF. The CDR3 bases are TGTGCCAGCAGCCGACAGGCTGTCTCTGGAAACACCATATATTTT.

Here the CDR3 DNA reads TGTGCCAGCAGCCAATGGTCTGTCAGGGAAGCTTTCTTT. Translation gives CASSQWSVREAFF. This rearrangement joins TRBV14 to TRBJ1-1, with unresolved D. The germline V gene has CDR1 SGHDN and CDR2 FVKESK. Trimming cost V 2 bases and J 8 bases, with 12 bases left between them. This CDR3 has 13 amino acids.

The chain links TRBV10-1 to TRBJ1-6; D not resolved. V was cut by 6 bases and J by 7 bases, with 10 bases left in between. CDR1 and CDR2 (germline): WNHNN, SYGVQD (reference sequence). This CDR3 contains 13 residues. The CDR3 coding sequence is TGCGCCAGCAGCCGCAGCGAGAATTCACCCCTCCACTTT. Encoded protein: CASSRSENSPLHF.

The chain recombines TRBV19 with TRBJ1-5, with 7 bases fitting TRBD1. Germline CDR1 LNHDA, CDR2 SQIVND (reference sequence). The V and J ends lost 6 bases and 1 base, in that order; junction bases with no gene match: 3. The CDR3 length is 14 residues. CDR3 sequence (DNA): TGTGCCAGTAGGCCGACAGGGAGCAATCAGCCCCAGCATTTT. Translated: CASRPTGSNQPQHF.